This T cell receptor (beta chain) is drawn from a study of multiple sclerosis patients with progressive multifocal leukoencephalopathy. The assay was run at survey level. TCRdb's table, derived via immunoSEQ multiplex PCR, lists solely in-frame clones and lacks some. The table includes about 32,000 clones, roughly 86% detected once. This clone has only a few counts. Its antigen is not identified. Study outcomes and limitations: Lower normalized Shannon entropy suggested reduced TRB diversity in most PML patients.

The sample's time point: time of PML onset. PML was diagnosed clinically and by MRI, then confirmed by JC virus DNA in cerebrospinal fluid. Germline V gene sequence: CDR1 SGHTS, CDR2 YDEGEE. This CDR3 spans 13 amino acids. The V gene lost 2 bases and the J gene lost 7 bases, with 10 bases spanning the gap. The chain uses TRBV5-8 and TRBJ1-5; D may be TRBD1 (6 bases). This receptor was obtained from a middle-aged woman with progressive multifocal leukoencephalopathy. The sample here was PBMCs, taken from a patient treated with natalizumab. This CDR3 is CASSFDRPQPQHF. The CDR3 coding sequence is TGTGCCAGCAGCTTCGACAGGCCGCAGCCCCAGCATTTT. Supplemented by reference TRBV5-8 and TRBJ1-5, the full variable domain reads EAGVTQSPTHLIKTRGQQATLRCSPISGHTSVYWYQQALGLGLQFLLWYDEGEERNRGNFPPRFSGRQFPNYSSELNVNALELEDSALYLCASSFDRPQPQHFGDGTRLSIL.